Below are 26 T cell receptor beta chains sequenced from a single sample in a study of CXCR3-negative and CXCR3-positive naive CD8 T cells. Each TRB cDNA library was prepared by 5' RACE (with UMI labels). Each CDR3 protein gets one entry in TCRdb, which reprocessed the 5' RACE reads and gives no DNA. The sample is made up of fewer than 95,000 distinct CDR3 sequences, and the top ten hold over 1.5% of it. Sequenced input: naive CXCR3- CD8+ T cells from blood. Subset reported: CD45RO-CCR7+CD27+CD95- naive CD8+ T cells lacking CXCR3 (TNR3-). Receptors were obtained from a human donor in good health. Some clones in this sample may be carry-over from other donors' samples.

The rearrangement joins TRBV20-1 to TRBJ1-4. This CDR3 spans 14 amino acids. Germline V gene data show CDR1 as DFQATT and CDR2 as SNEGSKA (reference sequence). This chain's CDR3 is CSARIVRWWEKLFF.

The chain joins TRBV14 to TRBJ2-1; TCRdb picks TRBD1, but there is no DNA to check that call. The germline gives CDR1 SGHDN, CDR2 FVKESK. The CDR3 has 16 amino acids. The CDR3: CASSQIGTISYNEQFF.

The rearrangement joins TRBV10-3 to TRBJ2-7. The germline V gene encodes CDR1 ENHRY and CDR2 SYGVKD. This CDR3 is 15 amino acids long. CDR3 sequence reads: CAISELYRSSYEQYF.

The chain has TRBV7-9 and TRBJ2-2; the D call from TCRdb, TRBD1, cannot be confirmed without DNA. Germline CDR1 reads SEHNR; CDR2 reads FQNEAQ (reference sequence). The CDR3 consists of 16 residues. The CDR3 protein is CASTGPWRGLTGELFF.

J is TRBJ1-1 and V is TRBV6-2 or TRBV6-3; TCRdb picks TRBD1, but there is no DNA to check that call. Germline CDR1 MNHEY, CDR2 SVGEGT. The CDR3 length is 15 residues. Here the CDR3 reads CASSYTPPPPAEAFF.

The CDR3 spells CASSLRLAPEQYF. The J gene is TRBJ2-7, the V gene TRBV7-9; the TCRdb call, TRBD1, lacks DNA for checking. CDR3 length equals 13 residues. CDR1 and CDR2 from the germline V gene are SEHNR and FQNEAQ (reference sequence).

The chain joins TRBV5-1 to TRBJ2-1; TCRdb reports TRBD2, a call that lacks DNA to check it against. The germline V gene has CDR1 SGHRS and CDR2 YFSETQ. This CDR3 comprises 15 residues. This CDR3 reads CASSLGLAYLNEQFF.

This sequence joins TRBV6-2 or TRBV6-3 and TRBJ2-6; the TCRdb call, TRBD1, lacks DNA for checking. Per the germline V gene, CDR1 is MNHEY and CDR2 is SVGEGT. The CDR3 contains 15 residues. The chain's CDR3 is CASSYEGAGANVLTF.

This rearrangement joins TRBV5-1 to TRBJ2-7; TCRdb names TRBD1, which stays unverified in the absence of DNA. The germline V gene has CDR1 SGHRS and CDR2 YFSETQ. The CDR3 loop spans 16 amino acids. The CDR3 here is CASSLGQGEISYEQYF.

V is TRBV19 and J is TRBJ1-1. Germline-derived CDR1 and CDR2 are LNHDA and SQIVND (reference sequence). The CDR3 totals 11 residues. CDR3 residues: CASSKGTEAFF.

The chain has TRBV7-6 and TRBJ2-3; the D gene TCRdb calls, TRBD1, cannot be checked with no DNA. This CDR3 has 15 amino acids. Germline CDR1 reads SGHVS; CDR2 reads FNYEAQ. CDR3 residues: CASSLSPGGVDTQYF.

The rearrangement links TRBV29-1 to TRBJ2-2; checking the TCRdb D call of TRBD2 is not possible without DNA. This CDR3 region has 13 residues. The germline V gene encodes CDR1 SQVTM and CDR2 ANQGSEA. CDR3 in amino acids: CSVLSGNTGELFF.

The genes are TRBV11-2 and TRBJ2-5; absent DNA, TCRdb's TRBD1 call cannot be checked. In germline, CDR1 is SGHAT, CDR2 FQNNGV. CDR3 length equals 13 residues. The CDR3 spells CASRRAGEETQYF.

The genes are TRBV10-3 and TRBJ2-5; with no DNA, the TCRdb D assignment of TRBD2 cannot be verified. The germline V gene encodes CDR1 ENHRY and CDR2 SYGVKD. The CDR3 totals 15 residues. CDR3 residues: CAISSSGLAGETQYF.

The V call is TRBV6-1, the J call TRBJ2-2; TCRdb proposes TRBD1, but this gene call is untestable without DNA. The CDR3 length is 14 residues. Germline assignment: CDR1 MNHNS and CDR2 SASEGT. The CDR3 reads CASRQGAYTGELFF.

This chain links TRBV7-8 with TRBJ1-4; checking the TCRdb D call of TRBD1 is not possible without DNA. The CDR3 extends over 14 amino acids. CDR1 and CDR2 from the germline V gene are SGHVS and FQNEAQ. CDR3 residues: CASRPPRSDEKLFF. Complete variable domain (other parts from reference TRBV7-8 and TRBJ1-4): GAGVSQSPRYKVAKRGQDVALRCDPISGHVSLFWYQQALGQGPEFLTYFQNEAQLDKSGLPSDRFFAERPEGSVSTLKIQRTQQEDSAVYLCASRPPRSDEKLFFGSGTQLSVL.

The chain joins TRBV29-1 to TRBJ1-4. The CDR3 length is 14 residues. CDR1 SQVTM and CDR2 ANQGSEA come from the germline V gene. CDR3 sequence reads: CSVEEEGRNEKLFF.

The chain has TRBV29-1 and TRBJ1-2. CDR3 length: 11 residues. Germline V lookup: CDR1 SQVTM, CDR2 ANQGSEA. Here the CDR3 reads CSVAFNYGYTF.

The CDR3 reads CASSHSSGSTDTQYF. This chain uses TRBV4-2 with TRBJ2-3; TCRdb selects TRBD2, and the lack of DNA leaves this call unchecked. The CDR3 has 15 residues. The germline V gene has CDR1 LGHNA and CDR2 YNFKEQ.

This rearrangement joins TRBV6-2 or TRBV6-3 to TRBJ1-1; no DNA is available, so the TRBD1 call from TCRdb remains unchecked. The germline V gene encodes CDR1 MNHEY and CDR2 SVGEGT. This CDR3 has 20 residues. The CDR3 region is CASSSDSYGTGKVPGAEAFF.

V and J are TRBV28 and TRBJ1-5; TCRdb designates TRBD1, a call that cannot be tested without DNA. Looked up from germline, CDR1 is MDHEN and CDR2 is SYDVKM. CDR3 length: 15 amino acids. CDR3 sequence reads: CASTIRGFGNQPQHF. The full variable domain, in which reference TRBV28 and TRBJ1-5 provide the parts outside the CDR3, is DVKVTQSSRYLVKRTGEKVFLECVQDMDHENMFWYRQDPGLGLRLIYFSYDVKMKEKGDIPEGYSVSREKKERFSLILESASTNQTSMYLCASTIRGFGNQPQHFGDGTRLSIL.

The V and J genes are TRBV7-9 and TRBJ2-3; absent DNA, TCRdb's TRBD1 call cannot be checked. Germline assignment: CDR1 SEHNR and CDR2 FQNEAQ (reference sequence). The CDR3 length is 15 residues. CDR3 in amino acids: CASSLLDSSTDTQYF.

The genes are TRBV7-7 and TRBJ2-1; as DNA is missing, the TRBD2 call by TCRdb cannot be tested. The CDR3 spans 17 residues. Germline loops: CDR1 SSHAT, CDR2 FNYEAQ (reference sequence). The CDR3: CASSLGLAGTLSGEQFF.

The V and J genes are TRBV10-1 and TRBJ2-1; TCRdb designates TRBD1, a call that cannot be tested without DNA. Germline values: CDR1 WNHNN, CDR2 SYGVQD (reference sequence). There are 15 residues in the CDR3. The CDR3 sequence is CASSERQGAVGEQFF.

This chain links TRBV7-3 with TRBJ2-3; TCRdb's D call, TRBD1, is unchecked because there is no DNA. The CDR3 is 16 residues long. The V gene's germline CDR1 is SGHTA and CDR2 FQGTGA. This chain's CDR3 is CASSLTLGGSTDTQYF.

The gene calls are TRBV28 and TRBJ2-1; checking the TCRdb D call of TRBD1 is not possible without DNA. The germline V gene encodes CDR1 MDHEN and CDR2 SYDVKM. The CDR3 runs to 15 residues. CDR3: CASSFDREDWNEQFF.